These T cell receptor beta chains were read from a single sample in a study of OX40 agonist ivuxolimab in advanced cancers. Clones were read by immunoSEQ multiplex PCR, and TCRdb kept only the in-frame ones, dropping some. The sample carries about 30,000 clones, around 83% recorded once. The sequenced sample was CD4+ or CD8+ T cells sorted from blood, obtained in a trial of the OX40 agonist ivuxolimab. The receptors here all came from an adult with an advanced solid tumor such as melanoma, head and neck, liver or kidney cancer. CDR3s include the opening cysteine and the closing phenylalanine or tryptophan. Size tells how often a clone was seen (once, few, many) or the class of an expanded clone, and some rows leave it out.

clone size,CDR3 length,J gene,V gene,CDR3 protein
once,15,TRBJ1-1,TRBV10-1,CASSESIGRPTEAFF
once,13,TRBJ1-1,TRBV10-1,CASSDGPNTEAFF
NA,15,TRBJ2-5,TRBV9,CASSGETGGRETQYF
medium-sized,14,TRBJ2-7,TRBV19,CASSKGQGTNEQYF
NA,19,TRBJ2-7,TRBV28,CASSTSRTRDFYNSYEQYF
NA,12,TRBJ2-3,TRBV10-3,CAIGHDADTQYF
NA,14,TRBJ1-6,TRBV11-1,CASTQGSGNSPLHF
once,14,TRBJ1-4,TRBV6-5,CASSYTATNEKLFF
NA,15,TRBJ1-4,TRBV7-2,CASSLGGQGSEKLFF
NA,14,TRBJ1-5,TRBV25-1,CASSESQFFQPQHF
NA,14,TRBJ2-5,TRBV10-2,CASGENGGGETQYF
once,12,TRBJ1-1,TRBV5-5,CASSLDHAEAFF
NA,15,TRBJ2-7,TRBV30,CAPKGAGNPSYEQYF
NA,17,TRBJ2-3,TRBV18,CASSPVWTSGGGDTQYF
NA,16,TRBJ2-5,TRBV5-1,CASSLGSGARGETQYF
NA,17,TRBJ1-2,TRBV30,CAWNRRDRGQTNYGYTF
NA,15,TRBJ1-5,TRBV2,CASSDIPGGNQPQHF
NA,15,TRBJ1-6,TRBV9,CASSVGGRDNSPLHF
NA,16,TRBJ2-3,TRBV7-2,CASSLVGVSSADTQYF
NA,13,TRBJ1-1,TRBV7-3,CASSLTGNTEAFF
NA,14,TRBJ2-7,TRBV19,CASKKGTGAWEQYF
NA,16,TRBJ1-2,TRBV5-6,CASSTLPGTGVGGYTF
NA,15,NA,TRBV5-1,CASSLDVGLFYEQYF
once,15,TRBJ2-7,TRBV27,CASSLIAGHSYEQYF
NA,14,TRBJ2-5,TRBV18,CASSPWTAGETQYF
NA,12,TRBJ1-2,TRBV2,CASTVANYGYTF
NA,16,TRBJ1-3,TRBV1,CTSSQEMQVAGNTIYF
NA,13,TRBJ2-1,TRBV2,CASLDPFNNEQFF
NA,18,TRBJ2-1,TRBV7-2,CASSLVGTSGVISNEQFF
NA,15,TRBJ1-2,TRBV2,CASSDPGGAQSRYTF
NA,16,TRBJ2-7,TRBV19,CASSKDRTGSISKQYF
NA,22,TRBJ2-3,TRBV4-1,CASSQISLTDPAAAGRADTQYF
once,15,TRBJ2-3,TRBV21-1,CASSNLAGGTDTQYF
NA,17,TRBJ2-4,TRBV27,CASSLQGDPIAKNIQYF
NA,15,TRBJ2-1,TRBV29-1,CSAPSEGLSYNEQFF
NA,14,TRBJ2-1,TRBV2,CASSERQGVNEQFF
NA,15,TRBJ1-5,TRBV6-5,CASNHGGGSGQPQHF
few,15,TRBJ2-7,TRBV7-6,CASSLSSASSYEQYF
NA,19,TRBJ2-5,TRBV7-9,CASSFATGFAGPTLETQYF
NA,11,TRBJ1-1,TRBV29-1,CSVTGGTEAFF
few,12,TRBJ2-7,TRBV30,CAWSVRSYEQYF
NA,16,TRBJ2-1,TRBV6-1,CASSEAGTEIYNEQFF
few,11,TRBJ1-1,TRBV29-1,CSVDKNSEAFF
medium-sized,17,TRBJ1-6,TRBV7-9,CASSLMTGGFRNSPLHF
once,15,TRBJ2-2,TRBV27,CASRSGTGGLGELFF
NA,18,TRBJ2-1,TRBV6-1,CASSEESLGQGPYNEQFF
NA,14,TRBJ1-6,TRBV6-5,CASSYRGRDSPLHF
NA,14,TRBJ2-6,TRBV2,CASSGGDGANVLTF
NA,10,TRBJ2-5,TRBV5-1,CASLGLAGDF
NA,16,TRBJ1-3,TRBV6-5,CASSYSGQGIGNTIYF
NA,14,TRBJ1-6,TRBV19,CASSSQQIHSPLHF
few,9,TRBJ1-4,TRBV6-5,CASSPSGTF